Following are 9 T cell receptor beta chains from one sample sequenced in a study of cytomegalovirus exposure and HLA in healthy donors. PCR involved 60 Vbeta and 13 Jbeta primers. Sequencing used immunoSEQ multiplex PCR; TCRdb keeps in-frame clones, though not all of them. This repertoire shows approximately 100,000 clones, 64% found once; its top ten account for 2.3%. Sample: PBMCs. Source of these receptors: a human donor in good health.

The V and J genes are TRBV21-1 and TRBJ2-4; TRBD2 was called by the table and not checked on the DNA. TRBV21-1 is a known pseudogene. This CDR3 region has 16 residues. The CDR3 DNA reads as TGTGCCAGCAGCAAACTAGAGGACTTAGCCAAAAACATTCAGTACTTC. Amino acid sequence: CASSKLEDLAKNIQYF.

This rearrangement joins TRBV5-4 to TRBJ1-4, with TRBD1 matching over 7 bases. The CDR3 loop spans 14 amino acids. Germline trimming cut 3 bases from V and 5 bases from J; bases unmatched to any gene: 4. Germline V gives CDR1 SGHNT, CDR2 YYREEE (reference sequence). As DNA, the CDR3 is TGTGCCAGCAGCTCGGGACAGCTAAATGAAAAACTGTTTTTT. It is translated as CASSSGQLNEKLFF.

This clone appeared a few times. The chain recombines TRBV2 with TRBJ2-7; 9 nucleotides agree with TRBD1. CDR3 length: 13 amino acids. V shed 8 bases and J 6 bases; nucleotides not matched to a gene: 8. The germline V gene has CDR1 SNHLY and CDR2 FYNNEI. Written as DNA, the CDR3 is TGTGCCAGCGGAATGGACAGGGGTCGCGAGCAGTACTTC. Translated: CASGMDRGREQYF.

This clone was detected only a few times. J is TRBJ2-3 and V is TRBV2; a weak D match, TRBD1 (6 bases). Per the germline V gene, CDR1 is SNHLY and CDR2 is FYNNEI. Trimming stripped 6 bases from V and 2 bases from J, with 21 bases between. There are 17 residues in the CDR3. The CDR3 bases are TGTGCCAGCAGGGACGGGACACCGGACCCCCACACAGATACGCAGTATTTT. Translating it yields CASRDGTPDPHTDTQYF. The full variable domain, completed using reference TRBV2 and TRBJ2-3, is EPEVTQTPSHQVTQMGQEVILRCVPISNHLYFYWYRQILGQKVEFLVSFYNNEISEKSEIFDDQFSVERPDGSNFTLKIRSTKLEDSAMYFCASRDGTPDPHTDTQYFGPGTRLTVL.

The V and J genes are TRBV27 and TRBJ1-6, with a tentative D call TRBD1 (5 bases). Germline lookup yields CDR1 MNHEY and CDR2 SMNVEV (reference sequence). The V and J ends lost 4 bases and 5 bases respectively, with 18 bases between them. This CDR3 region has 17 residues. The CDR3 loop reads CASSSPAGDENNSPLHF. CDR3 in DNA: TGTGCCAGCAGTTCCCCGGCGGGGGATGAAAATAATTCACCCCTCCACTTT.

The chain has TRBV19 and TRBJ1-2; 7 bases match TRBD1. Germline V gene lookup returns CDR1 LNHDA and CDR2 SQIVND (reference sequence). After removal of 5 bases from V and 8 bases from J, the junction contained 11 bases not matched to a gene. This CDR3 spans 14 amino acids. The CDR3 sequence is CASSARDSFTGYTF. CDR3 nucleotide sequence: TGTGCCAGTAGTGCACGGGACAGTTTTACAGGCTACACCTTC.

The rearrangement uses TRBV7-2 and TRBJ1-5; D call uncertain. The length of the CDR3 is 16 residues. V lost 5 bases and J lost 7, with 21 bases in between. CDR1 is SGHTA, CDR2 FQGNSA, per germline. In DNA, the CDR3 is TGTGCCAGCAGCCTGATTCCGTCCCCATCAGGACAGCCCCAGCATTTT. Its translation is CASSLIPSPSGQPQHF. The full variable domain, in which reference TRBV7-2 and TRBJ1-5 provide the parts outside the CDR3, is GAGVSQSPSNKVTEKGKDVELRCDPISGHTALYWYRQSLGQGLEFLIYFQGNSAPDKSGLPSDRFSAERTGGSVSTLTIQRTQQEDSAVYLCASSLIPSPSGQPQHFGDGTRLSIL.

The CDR3 bases are TGTGCCAGCAGCTTAGATGGGGCTATGAACACTGAAGCTTTCTTT. Its protein product is CASSLDGAMNTEAFF. The chain has TRBV7-2 and TRBJ1-1; D may be TRBD1 (5 bases). The CDR3 spans 15 residues. V was clipped by 1 base and J by 0 bases, with 9 bases between them. From germline, CDR1 is SGHTA and CDR2 FQGNSA.

CDR3 DNA sequence: TGTGCCAGCAGCGTAGAGGGACTAGGGGCTGGATACGAGCAGTACTTC. This encodes CASSVEGLGAGYEQYF. The rearrangement links TRBV9 to TRBJ2-7, with TRBD2 matching over 8 bases. V shed 0 bases, J shed 4 bases, and the junction held 9 bases outside the gene matches. Germline loops: CDR1 SGDLS, CDR2 YYNGEE. The CDR3 runs 16 residues.